The subject of this entry is one T cell receptor beta chain. It has no known antigen specificity. Per-nucleotide qualities are absent, and no much larger clonotype sits a single base away. These data are taken from a study of blood T cell repertoires in COVID-19 (TCRdb year 2020). Broadly, across the study: Samples from collaborators originated in the United States, Italy and Spain and spanned both the acute and convalescent phases of COVID-19. The prospective study material was composed of cDNA or gDNA derived from T cells, B-cell-depleted T cells, or PBMCs. The dataset comprised deeply sampled blood TCRbeta repertoires from subjects exposed to, actively infected with, or recovered from COVID-19. The repertoires were made available in a free public database intended to serve as a resource for research on the immune response to SARS-CoV-2. Samples were obtained from the ongoing ImmuneRACE study (first 160 participants) and from over 1,000 subjects provided by 6 global collaborators. The sample metadata nearly always contained a de-identified subject ID, COVID-19 status, age in years and sex. HLA class I and class II types, where available, came from metadata supplied by the sample provider rather than from assay-based typing.

What the research found in general, with its limitations: Clinical and demographic metadata were provided uncurated, with the amount varying by source and participant.

The collaborating institutions used their own protocols to collect whole blood in K2EDTA tubes. Collaborator samples were shipped for TCRbeta analysis as frozen whole blood, isolated PBMCs, or DNA extracted from either sample type. TCRbeta CDR3 regions were amplified from genomic DNA by means of the immunoSEQ Assay, a bias-controlled multiplex PCR. The original pipeline was this. Nucleated cell counts per sample were estimated from amplification of reference gene primers within the assay. To quantify the absolute abundance of each unique TCRbeta CDR3 rearrangement, sequence reads were collapsed and filtered. For each sample, productive Simpson clonality was calculated by taking the square root of Simpson's diversity index across productive rearrangements. TCRdb obtained this table from immuneACCESS and retained in-frame rearrangements with V and J assigned. These tables miss some clones; where compared with another copy, unresolved V genes account for less than half of the shortfall, and the remainder is unexplained. D and trimming were read from the DNA, whereas the V and J calls and clone size are those reported in that table. In this sample the table shows 35,000 to 45,000 clones, about 85% of which occur a single time. The ten biggest clones cover 25% to 35% of the sample.

Its CDR3 holds 15 amino acids, cysteine through phenylalanine. CDR3 DNA only is kept here, 45 bases in frame from base 1. V and J are truncated by 3 bases and 4 bases respectively, leaving an intervening sequence of 16 bases. The germline V gene yields MNHEY for CDR1 and SVGAGI for CDR2. This clonotype was obtained from a woman aged 80 or over with acute or convalescent COVID-19. The sequenced material came from peripheral blood. Recombination linked TRBV6-5 to TRBJ2-7; the best D guess is TRBD1, with 6 bases matching. CDR3 loop: CASSYQGISNYEQYF. The DNA sequence is as follows: TGTGCCAGCAGTTATCAGGGGATAAGTAATTACGAGCAGTACTTC.